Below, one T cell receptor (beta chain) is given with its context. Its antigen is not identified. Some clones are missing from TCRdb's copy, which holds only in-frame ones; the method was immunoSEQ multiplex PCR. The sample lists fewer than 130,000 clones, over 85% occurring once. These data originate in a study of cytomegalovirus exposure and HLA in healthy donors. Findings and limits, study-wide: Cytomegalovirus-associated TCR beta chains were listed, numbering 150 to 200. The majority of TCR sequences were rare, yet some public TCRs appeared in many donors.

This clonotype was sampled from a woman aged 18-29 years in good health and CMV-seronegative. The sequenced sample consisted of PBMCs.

The CDR3 sequence: CASKSGTPYEQYF. CDR3 DNA: TGTGCCAGCAAGAGCGGGACCCCCTACGAGCAGTACTTC. The chain combines TRBV28 with TRBJ2-7, with 7 nucleotides matching TRBD2. Germline V gene sequence: CDR1 MDHEN, CDR2 SYDVKM. The CDR3 covers 13 residues. V was pared by 7 bases and J by 2 bases, with 5 bases of the junction left unmatched.